Each of the 23 T cell receptor beta chains below was sequenced from the same sample in a study of blood T cell repertoires in COVID-19. The protocol was immunoSEQ multiplex PCR, while the TCRdb copy is restricted to in-frame clones and leaves out a portion. The sample carries some 120,000 clones, around 83% recorded once. The specimen was peripheral blood. All receptors derive from a man older than 75 with active or convalescent COVID-19.

CDR3 nucleotides: TGTGCCAGCAGCAAAGACTCTAGGGGCGCCGAGCAGTACTTC. Its translation is CASSKDSRGAEQYF. V gene TRBV9 combines with J gene TRBJ2-7; possibly TRBD1 for D (5 bases). V was shortened by 4 bases and J by 6 bases, with 17 bases between the two germline ends. CDR1 and CDR2 (germline): SGDLS, YYNGEE. The CDR3 length is 14 residues.

The chain combines TRBV4-3 with TRBJ1-2; tentatively, D is TRBD1 (5 bases). This CDR3 spans 15 amino acids. Germline-derived CDR1 and CDR2 are LGHNA and YSLEER. Trimming shortened V by 0 bases and J by 0 bases, and 8 bases separated the two germline ends. The CDR3 DNA reads TGCGCCAGCAGCCAAGACACAGGAACTAACTATGGCTACACCTTC. It is translated as CASSQDTGTNYGYTF.

The rearrangement uses TRBV7-3 and TRBJ2-1, with TRBD2 matching over 10 bases. J lost 7 bases, V lost 2 bases, and 2 bases had no gene match. Germline values: CDR1 SGHTA, CDR2 FQGTGA. This CDR3 has 14 residues. The CDR3 nucleotides read TGTGCCAGCAGCTTAGGGGGACTAGCGAATGAGCAGTTCTTC. It encodes CASSLGGLANEQFF.

The V and J genes are TRBV4-3 and TRBJ1-5, with D unclear. The CDR3 length is 13 residues. The germline V gene encodes CDR1 LGHNA and CDR2 YSLEER. The V gene lost 0 bases and the J gene lost 9 bases, with 9 bases spanning the gap. CDR3 nucleotide sequence: TGCGCCAGCAGCCAAGAAATTAGTGGGCCCCAGCATTTT. It codes for CASSQEISGPQHF.

The chain employs TRBV19 and TRBJ2-7; perhaps TRBD1 as D (7 bases). The germline V gene has CDR1 LNHDA and CDR2 SQIVND (reference sequence). The length of the CDR3 is 13 residues. Trimming left V 9 bases short and J 0 bases short, with 12 bases between. The CDR3 spells CASHRGGSYEQYF. In nucleotides, the CDR3 is TGTGCCAGCCACAGGGGAGGCTCCTACGAGCAGTACTTC.

The rearrangement joins TRBV10-1 to TRBJ2-3, with D uncertain. The CDR3 has 12 residues. The germline V and J ends were trimmed by 5 bases and 5 bases, with 8 bases remaining between them. CDR1 is WNHNN, CDR2 SYGVQD, per germline (reference sequence). This CDR3 reads CASSSVVDTQYF. The CDR3 DNA follows: TGCGCCAGCAGTTCGGTGGTAGATACGCAGTATTTT.

This chain uses TRBV7-2 with TRBJ1-6, with D perhaps TRBD1 (6 bases). CDR3 length equals 16 residues. The V end lost 2 bases, the J end lost 13 bases, and 21 bases lay between the germline ends. Germline CDR1 SGHTA, CDR2 FQGNSA. The CDR3 region has the DNA TGTGCCAGCAGCTTAATGGGTCAGGGGTCCCTGGGCCCCCTCCACTTT. Translating it yields CASSLMGQGSLGPLHF.

In this sample, this clone turned up a few times. The gene calls are TRBV10-1 and TRBJ2-1; 8 nucleotides match TRBD1. V was pared by 6 bases and J by 6 bases, with 4 bases of the junction left unmatched. This CDR3 is built from 13 residues. Per the germline V gene, CDR1 is WNHNN and CDR2 is SYGVQD (reference sequence). The CDR3, as DNA: TGCGCCAGCAGAGATGACAGGGGCAATGAGCAGTTCTTC. Translating it yields CASRDDRGNEQFF.

V is TRBV7-2 and J is TRBJ1-5, with D unclear. Trimming cost V 2 bases and J 6 bases, with 14 bases left between them. Germline values: CDR1 SGHTA, CDR2 FQGNSA. This CDR3 region has 15 residues. The CDR3 region has the DNA TGTGCCAGCAGCTTATTAGTAGCGGCGGTTCAGCCCCAGCATTTT. This gives the protein CASSLLVAAVQPQHF.

The J gene is TRBJ2-7, the V gene TRBV3-1 (or the pseudogene TRBV3-2), with TRBD1 as a possible D gene (7 bases). This CDR3 comprises 15 residues. V lost 4 bases and J lost 3, with 16 bases in between. Germline CDR1 LGHDT, CDR2 YNNKEL (reference sequence). The CDR3 spells CASSPTTGTYYEQYF. In nucleotides, the CDR3 is TGTGCCAGCAGCCCCACGACAGGGACTTACTACGAGCAGTACTTC.

The rearrangement joins TRBV6-5 to TRBJ2-3; TRBD1 might be the D (6 bases). CDR1 is MNHEY and CDR2 is SVGAGI in the germline V gene. V dropped 0 bases and J dropped 1 base, with 8 bases sitting between them. This CDR3 comprises 15 residues. CDR3 protein: CASSYSPGGTDTQYF. The CDR3 DNA reads as TGTGCCAGCAGTTACTCGCCAGGGGGCACAGATACGCAGTATTTT.

This rearrangement joins TRBV7-9 to TRBJ1-2; D unresolved. Germline V gene lookup returns CDR1 SEHNR and CDR2 FQNEAQ (reference sequence). Deletions cut 2 bases from V and 8 bases from J, with 9 bases between. The CDR3 totals 12 residues. The CDR3 reads CASSLNQRGYTF. Here the CDR3 DNA reads TGTGCCAGCAGCTTAAATCAGCGAGGCTACACCTTC.

As for this clone: This likely comes from a read error, as the CDR3 has no conserved phenylalanine or tryptophan at its end. This sequence joins TRBV5-1 and TRBJ1-2; D not resolved. Germline V gives CDR1 SGHRS, CDR2 YFSETQ. The CDR3 is 14 amino acids. V lost 0 bases and J lost 4, with 10 bases in between. In nucleotides, the CDR3 is TGCGCCAGCAGCTTGGACGTGGGAGGCTATGGCTACACCCTC. It yields the protein CASSLDVGGYGYTL.

This chain joins TRBV6-4 and TRBJ2-2, with 10 bases fitting TRBD1. After removal of 2 bases from V and 4 bases from J, the junction contained 7 bases not matched to a gene. The CDR3 totals 17 residues. The germline CDR1 and CDR2 sequences are MRHNA and SNTAGT. In nucleotides, the CDR3 is TGTGCCAGCAGTGACCAGGGGACAGGGGCGGCCACCGGGGAGCTGTTTTTT. Translating it yields CASSDQGTGAATGELFF.

The CDR3 bases are TGCGCCAGCAGCCAAGTCTCGGGGTATGGCTACACCTTC. Its protein is CASSQVSGYGYTF. The rearrangement uses TRBV4-3 and TRBJ1-2; D gene unclear. V was shortened by 1 base and J by 5 bases, with 8 bases between the two germline ends. Per germline, CDR1 LGHNA and CDR2 YSLEER. CDR3 length: 13 amino acids.

The V call is TRBV19, the J call TRBJ1-6, with 9 bases matching TRBD1. The V segment lost 10 bases and the J segment 8 bases; nucleotides outside the gene matches: 12. Germline CDR1 and CDR2: LNHDA and SQIVND (reference sequence). The CDR3 extends over 15 amino acids. CDR3 loop: CATRGDRDHYSPLHF. The CDR3 nucleotides are TGTGCCACACGAGGGGACAGGGACCATTATTCACCCCTCCACTTT.

This clone occurred once. The CDR3 nucleotides read TGTGCCAGCAGCAATAGCGGGGGGGCGATCGGGGAGCTGTTTTTT. It is translated as CASSNSGGAIGELFF. The chain has TRBV11-2 and TRBJ2-2; 11 positions match TRBD2. The germline CDR1 and CDR2 sequences are SGHAT and FQNNGV. The V and J ends lost 5 bases and 7 bases, in that order; junction bases with no gene match: 6. The length of the CDR3 is 15 residues.

V is TRBV7-2 and J is TRBJ2-5; 7 nucleotides align to TRBD2. The CDR3 contains 15 residues. Germline CDR1 and CDR2: SGHTA and FQGNSA. J was trimmed by 2 bases and V by 1 base; bases with no gene match: 4. The CDR3: CASSLGSSGQETQYF. CDR3 bases: TGTGCCAGCAGCTTAGGATCTAGCGGACAAGAGACCCAGTACTTC.

This clone was found once. V usage is TRBV2 and J usage is TRBJ2-3, with D unresolved. Germline CDR1 reads SNHLY; CDR2 reads FYNNEI. The V gene lost 4 bases and the J gene lost 0 bases, with 5 bases spanning the gap. The CDR3 is 13 amino acids. The CDR3 sequence is CASSGSSTDTQYF. The CDR3 nucleotides read TGTGCCAGCAGTGGTTCAAGCACAGATACGCAGTATTTT.

The chain has TRBV15 and TRBJ2-5, with D possibly matching TRBD2 (5 bases). CDR1 is LNHNV and CDR2 is YYDKDF in the germline V gene (reference sequence). The V end was cut by 2 bases, the J end by 2 bases, with 24 bases between. CDR3 length equals 19 residues. The CDR3 nucleotides read TGTGCCACCAGCAGATTCCCACTCGGGGTCGTAACGGAGCAAGAGACCCAGTACTTC. Translated: CATSRFPLGVVTEQETQYF.

J is TRBJ2-7 and V is TRBV5-1; possible D gene TRBD1, 5 bases. Trimming pared 4 bases from V and 0 bases from J, leaving 11 bases between. CDR3 size: 14 residues. Germline V lookup: CDR1 SGHRS, CDR2 YFSETQ. The CDR3 bases are TGCGCCAGCAGCCTACAGGCGTCCTCCTACGAGCAGTACTTC. Its protein product is CASSLQASSYEQYF.

The count of this clone is one. The chain joins TRBV7-9 to TRBJ2-5, with 7 positions matching TRBD1. Trimming took 5 bases from V and 7 from J; bases not matched to a gene: 7. There are 13 residues in the CDR3. Germline CDR1 reads SEHNR; CDR2 reads FQNEAQ (reference sequence). The CDR3 loop is CASSPDRARTQYF. The CDR3 region has the DNA TGTGCCAGCAGCCCTGACAGGGCCCGGACCCAGTACTTC.

This rearrangement joins TRBV10-3 to TRBJ1-1; D call uncertain. Germline CDR1 is ENHRY and CDR2 is SYGVKD. V lost 3 bases to trimming and J lost 4 bases, with 9 bases between them. The CDR3 spans 13 residues. The CDR3 region is CAISEVGPTEAFF. The CDR3, as DNA: TGTGCCATCAGTGAAGTGGGCCCCACTGAAGCTTTCTTT.